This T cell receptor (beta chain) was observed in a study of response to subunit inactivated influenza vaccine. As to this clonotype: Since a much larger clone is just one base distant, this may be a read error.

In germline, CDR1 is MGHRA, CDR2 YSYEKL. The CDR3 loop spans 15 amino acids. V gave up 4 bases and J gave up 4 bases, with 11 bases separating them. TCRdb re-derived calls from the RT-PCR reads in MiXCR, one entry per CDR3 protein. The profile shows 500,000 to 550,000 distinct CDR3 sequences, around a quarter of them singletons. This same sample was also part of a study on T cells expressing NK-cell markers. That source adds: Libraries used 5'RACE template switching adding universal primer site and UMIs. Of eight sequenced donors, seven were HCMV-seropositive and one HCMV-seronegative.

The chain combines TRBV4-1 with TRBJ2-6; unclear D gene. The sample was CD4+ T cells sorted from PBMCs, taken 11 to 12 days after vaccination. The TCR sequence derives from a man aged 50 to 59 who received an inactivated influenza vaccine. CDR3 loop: CASSPEAYGANVLTF. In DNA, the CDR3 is TGCGCCAGCAGCCCTGAGGCGTACGGGGCCAACGTCCTGACTTTC.